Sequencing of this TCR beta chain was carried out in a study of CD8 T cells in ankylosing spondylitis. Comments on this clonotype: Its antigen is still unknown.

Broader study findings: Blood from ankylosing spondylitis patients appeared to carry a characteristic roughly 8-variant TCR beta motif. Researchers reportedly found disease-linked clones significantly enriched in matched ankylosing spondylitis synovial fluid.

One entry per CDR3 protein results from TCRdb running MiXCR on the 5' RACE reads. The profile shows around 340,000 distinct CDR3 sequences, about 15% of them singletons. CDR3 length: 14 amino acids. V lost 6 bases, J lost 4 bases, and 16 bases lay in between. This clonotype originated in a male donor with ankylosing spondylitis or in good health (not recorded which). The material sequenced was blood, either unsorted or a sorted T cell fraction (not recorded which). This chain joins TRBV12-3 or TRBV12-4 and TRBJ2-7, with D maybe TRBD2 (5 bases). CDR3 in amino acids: CASSLQGGGYEQYF. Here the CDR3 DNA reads TGTGCCAGCAGCCTTCAAGGTGGAGGATACGAGCAGTACTTC.